The T cell receptor (beta chain) described here comes from a study of blood T cell repertoires in COVID-19. In the study overall: Acute and convalescent COVID-19 specimens originated in the United States, Italy and Spain.

All exposed participants met a person with COVID-19 within 2 weeks before entering the study. The CDR3 is made up of 17 amino acids. After removal of 5 bases from V and 6 bases from J, the junction contained 15 bases not matched to a gene. Germline lookup yields CDR1 SGHNT and CDR2 YENEEA. Only in-frame clones appear in the TCRdb table, and some are missing; sequencing was by immunoSEQ multiplex PCR. The repertoire consists of 190,000 or so clones, with 86% occurring once and the leading ten covering about 4.7%. This TCR was recovered from a woman younger than 45 who had been exposed to COVID-19. The specimen was PBMCs or T cells enriched from blood (not recorded which). The gene calls are TRBV11-3 and TRBJ1-1, with 10 bases aligning to TRBD1. The CDR3 sequence is CASSPTWGGQGHPEAFF. The CDR3 coding sequence is TGTGCCAGCAGCCCCACCTGGGGGGGACAGGGGCACCCTGAAGCTTTCTTT.